This TCR beta chain emerged from a study of graft-versus-host responses after intestinal transplantation. The authors seeded some 200,000 CFSE-labeled responder cells together with some 200,000 irradiated stimulator cells tagged with violet dye. Profiling relied on immunoSEQ multiplex PCR, and the TCRdb table lists in-frame clones only, not all of them. The table includes a few thousand clones, just under 30% detected once. Judged by abundance, this clone is large (0.1 to 1%). This CDR3 spans 16 amino acids. CDR1 and CDR2 from the germline V gene are SGHTA and FQGTGA. V was shortened by 1 base and J by 1 base, with 13 bases between the two germline ends.

This sequence originates from a human patient who was an organ donor for intestinal transplantation. The sample was alloreactive CD8+ T cells from a mixed lymphocyte reaction culture, taken before transplantation. Subset here: CFSE-low proliferating T cells sorted from approximately 6-day pre-transplant mixed lymphocyte reaction (GvH or HvG direction). J is TRBJ1-1 and V is TRBV7-3; D is undetermined. CDR3 nucleotides: TGTGCCAGCAGCTTAAGGTTTCCGACATCGAACACTGAAGCTTTCTTT. Translating it yields CASSLRFPTSNTEAFF.